The sequence of this TCR beta chain was determined in a study of cytomegalovirus exposure and HLA in healthy donors. Study conclusions and caveats: It was shown in a later analysis that HLA-associated TCR beta chains were more clonally expanded than other, equally common chains. Certain indistinguishable V segments, among them TRBV6-2 and TRBV6-3, were excluded. Later on, an analysis found that several of the most significant clusters appeared to be linked to common viral pathogens, which included parvovirus B19.

In regard to this clone: Antigen specificity is unknown.

The PCR used 60 Vbeta and 13 Jbeta primers. Sequencing was performed with immunoSEQ multiplex PCR; in TCRdb, only in-frame clones are kept and a portion is missing. The profile shows about 190,000 clones, around 81% of them singletons. The CDR3 length is 15 residues. V lost 4 bases to trimming and J lost 0 bases, with 12 bases between them. Germline values: CDR1 SGHRS, CDR2 YFSETQ. The sequencing input was PBMCs. The receptor was isolated from a woman younger than 30 in good health and CMV-seropositive. The chain combines TRBV5-1 with TRBJ2-3; the D is unclear. DNA for the CDR3: TGCGCCAGCAGCCTGGAAATTACTAGCACAGATACGCAGTATTTT. Its translation: CASSLEITSTDTQYF. Filled out from reference TRBV5-1 and TRBJ2-3, the complete variable domain reads KAGVTQTPRYLIKTRGQQVTLSCSPISGHRSVSWYQQTPGQGLQFLFEYFSETQRNKGNFPGRFSGRQFSNSRSEMNVSTLELGDSALYLCASSLEITSTDTQYFGPGTRLTVL.